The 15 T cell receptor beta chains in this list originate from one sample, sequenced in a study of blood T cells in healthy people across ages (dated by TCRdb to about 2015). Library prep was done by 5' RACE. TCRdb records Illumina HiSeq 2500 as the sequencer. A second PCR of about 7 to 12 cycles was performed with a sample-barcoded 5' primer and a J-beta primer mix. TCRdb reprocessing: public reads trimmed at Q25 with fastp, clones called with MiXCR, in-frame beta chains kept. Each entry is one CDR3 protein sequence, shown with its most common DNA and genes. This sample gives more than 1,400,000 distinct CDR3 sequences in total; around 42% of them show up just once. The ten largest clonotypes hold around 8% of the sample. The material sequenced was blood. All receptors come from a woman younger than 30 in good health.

The CDR3 here is CSAGRNILAGGPYNEQFF. DNA for the CDR3: TGCAGTGCCGGCCGAAACATACTAGCGGGGGGGCCCTACAATGAGCAGTTCTTC. The chain is built from TRBV20-1 and TRBJ2-1; 13 bases are a match to TRBD2. CDR1 is DFQATT, CDR2 SNEGSKA, per germline (reference sequence). Germline trimming cut 6 bases from V and 2 bases from J; bases unmatched to any gene: 13. This CDR3 is 18 amino acids long.

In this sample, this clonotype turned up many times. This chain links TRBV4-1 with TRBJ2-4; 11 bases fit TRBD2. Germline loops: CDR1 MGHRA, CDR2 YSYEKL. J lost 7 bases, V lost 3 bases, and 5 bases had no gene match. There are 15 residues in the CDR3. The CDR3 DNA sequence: TGCGCCAGCAGCCAGGGGACTAGCGGCCCGAACATTCAGTACTTC. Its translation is CASSQGTSGPNIQYF.

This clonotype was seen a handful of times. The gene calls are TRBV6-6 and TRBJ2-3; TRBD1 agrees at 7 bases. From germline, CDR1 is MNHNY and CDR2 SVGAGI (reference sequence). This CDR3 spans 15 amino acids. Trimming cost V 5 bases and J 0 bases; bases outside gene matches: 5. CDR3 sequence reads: CASSKTGFSTDTQYF. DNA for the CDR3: TGTGCCAGCAGTAAGACAGGGTTTAGCACAGATACGCAGTATTTT.

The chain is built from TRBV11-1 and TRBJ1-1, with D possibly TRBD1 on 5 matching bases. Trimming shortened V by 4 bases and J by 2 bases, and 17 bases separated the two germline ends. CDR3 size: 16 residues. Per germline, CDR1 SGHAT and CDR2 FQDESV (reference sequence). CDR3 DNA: TGTGCCAGCAGCTCCAACAGCCGGGGGATAAACACTGAAGCTTTCTTT. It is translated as CASSSNSRGINTEAFF.

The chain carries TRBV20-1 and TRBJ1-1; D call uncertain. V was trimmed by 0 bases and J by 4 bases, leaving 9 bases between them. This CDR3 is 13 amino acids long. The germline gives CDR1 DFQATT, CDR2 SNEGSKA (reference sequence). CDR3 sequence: CSARDRQITEAFF. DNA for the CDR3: TGCAGTGCTAGAGATCGGCAGATCACTGAAGCTTTCTTT.

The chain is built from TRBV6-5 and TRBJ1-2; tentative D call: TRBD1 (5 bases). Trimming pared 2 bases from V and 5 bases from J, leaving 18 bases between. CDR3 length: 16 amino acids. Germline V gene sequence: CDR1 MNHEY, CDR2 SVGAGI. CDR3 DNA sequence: TGTGCCAGCAGTTACGGGACGCTTGGGGGGGGATATGGCTACACCTTC. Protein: CASSYGTLGGGYGYTF.

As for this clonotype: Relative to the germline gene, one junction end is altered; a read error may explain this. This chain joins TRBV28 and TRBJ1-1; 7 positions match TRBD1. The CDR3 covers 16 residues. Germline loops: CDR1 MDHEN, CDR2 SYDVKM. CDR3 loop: CASSSRSKTGNTEAFF. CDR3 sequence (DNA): TGTGCCAGCAGTTCTCGATCGAAGACAGGGAACACCGAAGCTTTCTTT.

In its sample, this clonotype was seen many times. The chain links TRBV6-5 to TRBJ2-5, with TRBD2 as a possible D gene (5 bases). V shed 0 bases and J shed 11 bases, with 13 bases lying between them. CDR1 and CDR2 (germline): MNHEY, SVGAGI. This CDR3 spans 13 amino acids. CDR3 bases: TGTGCCAGCAGTTACTCTGGAGCGGATGAGCAGTACTTC. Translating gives CASSYSGADEQYF.

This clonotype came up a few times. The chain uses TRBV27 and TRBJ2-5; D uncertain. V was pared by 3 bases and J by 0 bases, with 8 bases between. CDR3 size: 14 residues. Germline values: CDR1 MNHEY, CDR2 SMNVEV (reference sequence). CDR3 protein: CASSFGSHQETQYF. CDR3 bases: TGTGCCAGCAGTTTCGGCAGTCACCAAGAGACCCAGTACTTC.

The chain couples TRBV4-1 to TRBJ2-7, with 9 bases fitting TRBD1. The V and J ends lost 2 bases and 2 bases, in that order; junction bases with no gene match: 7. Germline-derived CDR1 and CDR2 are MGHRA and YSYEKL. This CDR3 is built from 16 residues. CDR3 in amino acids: CASSQLLGTGTYEQYF. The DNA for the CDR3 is TGCGCCAGCAGCCAACTGCTCGGGACAGGGACCTACGAGCAGTACTTC.

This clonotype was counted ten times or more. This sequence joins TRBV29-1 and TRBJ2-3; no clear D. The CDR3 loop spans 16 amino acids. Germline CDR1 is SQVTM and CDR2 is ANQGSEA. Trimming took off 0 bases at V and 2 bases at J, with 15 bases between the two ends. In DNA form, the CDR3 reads TGCAGCGTTGAAGATCCGGTTCACAGAATCACAGATACGCAGTATTTT. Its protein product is CSVEDPVHRITDTQYF.

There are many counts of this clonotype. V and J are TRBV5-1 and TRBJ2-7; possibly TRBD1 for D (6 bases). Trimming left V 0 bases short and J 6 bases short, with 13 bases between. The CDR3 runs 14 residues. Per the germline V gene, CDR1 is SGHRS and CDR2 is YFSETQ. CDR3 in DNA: TGCGCCAGCAGCTTGGGGTGGGACACCGCCGAGCAGTACTTC. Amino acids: CASSLGWDTAEQYF.

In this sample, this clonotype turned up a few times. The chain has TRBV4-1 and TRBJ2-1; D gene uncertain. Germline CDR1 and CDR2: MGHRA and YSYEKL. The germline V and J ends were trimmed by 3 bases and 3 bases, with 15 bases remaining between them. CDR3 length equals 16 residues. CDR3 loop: CASSQEELDLYNEQFF. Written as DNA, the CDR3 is TGCGCCAGCAGCCAGGAAGAGCTCGACCTCTACAATGAGCAGTTCTTC.

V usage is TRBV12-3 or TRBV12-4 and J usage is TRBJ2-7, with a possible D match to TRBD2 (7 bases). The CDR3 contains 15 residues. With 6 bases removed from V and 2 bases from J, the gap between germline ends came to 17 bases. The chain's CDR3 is CASSISGGLAYEQYF. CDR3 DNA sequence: TGTGCCAGCAGCATCTCGGGGGGCCTAGCCTACGAGCAGTACTTC.

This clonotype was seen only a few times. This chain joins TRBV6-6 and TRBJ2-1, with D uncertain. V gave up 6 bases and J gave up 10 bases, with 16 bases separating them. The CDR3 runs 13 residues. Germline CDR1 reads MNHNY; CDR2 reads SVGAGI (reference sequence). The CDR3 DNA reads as TGTGCCAGCAGCACCCAAGCGATCCACGAGCAGTTCTTC. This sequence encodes CASSTQAIHEQFF.